Listed below are T cell receptor beta chains from one sample, sequenced in a study of blood T cell repertoires in COVID-19. Sequencing used immunoSEQ multiplex PCR; TCRdb keeps in-frame clones, though not all of them. The sample carries fewer than 500,000 clones, about 85% recorded once. Sequenced: PBMCs or T cells enriched from blood (not recorded which). Every receptor here comes from a woman between 18 and 29 years old who had recovered from COVID-19. Both conserved end residues are part of each CDR3. D genes are given only for firm matches. For some rows the clone size is stated as once, few or many, or as a class when expanded; others skip it.

abundance,v_gene,d_gene,j_gene,CDR3nt,CDR3aa
-,TRBV4-1,TRBD1,TRBJ1-5,TGCGCCAGCAGCCAAGGAGAATGGACAGGCCCGGATCAGCCCCAGCATTTT,CASSQGEWTGPDQPQHF
-,TRBV9,TRBD1,TRBJ2-7,TGTGCCAGCAGCCCGATGACAGGGATGAACGAGCAGTACTTC,CASSPMTGMNEQYF
-,TRBV10-3,TRBD2,TRBJ2-3,TGTGCCGCCCTAGCGGGGGGACTTAGCACAGATACGCAGTATTTT,CAALAGGLSTDTQYF
-,TRBV9,TRBD1,TRBJ2-7,TGTGCCAGCAGCGTAGCTTTGACAGGGGGCCGGAGCTCCTACGAGCAGTACTTC,CASSVALTGGRSSYEQYF
once,TRBV4-1,-,TRBJ1-1,TGCGCCAGCAGCCCAACAGGTGGGAACACTGAAGCTTTCTTT,CASSPTGGNTEAFF
-,TRBV3-1/TRBV3-2,TRBD2,TRBJ2-1,TGTGCCAGCAGCCTAGCGGGGGGGCGTAATGAGCAGTTCTTC,CASSLAGGRNEQFF
-,TRBV20-1,-,TRBJ2-7,TGCAGTGCTAGTCGGCAGGGGAACTACGAGCAGTACTTC,CSASRQGNYEQYF
once,TRBV28,-,TRBJ2-1,TGTGCCAGCAGTGTTCTCTCCGGGGACACCCGAGAGCAGTTCTTC,CASSVLSGDTREQFF
-,TRBV5-1,-,TRBJ2-3,TGCGCCAGCAGCCACGGGGGGCCTACCACAGATACGCAGTATTTT,CASSHGGPTTDTQYF
-,TRBV4-1,TRBD2,TRBJ2-2,TGCGCCAGCAGCCTCGGCCGTTTTAGCAGCGGGGGGGCAGACGGGGAGCTGTTTTTT,CASSLGRFSSGGADGELFF
once,TRBV27,-,TRBJ1-4,TGTGCCAGCAGCTTGGCCGGGGAAAAACTGTTTTTT,CASSLAGEKLFF
few,TRBV2,TRBD1,TRBJ1-5,TGTGCCAGCCAGGGGGGTATCAGCAATCAGCCCCAGCATTTT,CASQGGISNQPQHF
-,TRBV28,TRBD1,TRBJ1-1,TGTGCCAGCAGTTTACAGGGGGCCCCTAAAGCTTTCTTT,CASSLQGAPKAFF
few,TRBV4-1,-,TRBJ1-1,TGCGCCAGCAGCCATTTTAGGGGGAACACTGAAGCTTTCTTT,CASSHFRGNTEAFF
-,TRBV10-3,TRBD2,TRBJ2-1,TGTGCCATCAGTGAGACCTCCGCGGGGGGGCGTAATGAGCAGTTCTTC,CAISETSAGGRNEQFF
-,TRBV5-1,TRBD2,TRBJ2-5,TGCGCCAGCAGCGGAGGAGGACTAGCGGGGGCTAAGACCCAGTACTTC,CASSGGGLAGAKTQYF
-,TRBV21-1,-,TRBJ1-1,TGTGCCAGCAGCCCCCGGGCGGGGGAGGTTAGGGGTACTGAAGCTTTCTTT,CASSPRAGEVRGTEAFF
-,TRBV7-2,-,TRBJ1-2,TGTGCCAGCAGCATTGACTCCGGAGCTAACTATGGCTACACCTTC,CASSIDSGANYGYTF
few,TRBV7-9,TRBD1,TRBJ2-5,TGTGCCAGCAGCTCAGGGGGTCAGGAGACCCAGTACTTC,CASSSGGQETQYF
-,TRBV7-9,-,TRBJ1-1,TGTGCCAGCAGCTTAGTCTCGGGAACTGAAGCTTTCTTT,CASSLVSGTEAFF
-,TRBV5-1,-,TRBJ2-7,TGCGCCAGCAGCTCGAGGGACGAGCAGTACTTC,CASSSRDEQYF
-,TRBV5-6,-,TRBJ2-2,TGTGCCAGCAGAGACGGACTGGCCACCGGGGAGCTGTTTTTT,CASRDGLATGELFF
-,TRBV7-9,-,TRBJ1-2,TGTGCCAGCAGCTTAGCAGCCGGGATCTATGGCTACACCTTC,CASSLAAGIYGYTF
few,TRBV28,TRBD1,TRBJ1-5,TGTGCCAGCAGTTCCCCGACAGGGGCCGGTAGCAATCAGCCCCAGCATTTT,CASSSPTGAGSNQPQHF
-,TRBV5-1,TRBD1,TRBJ2-7,TGCGCCAGCAGCTTGGAGAGACAGGGGGCGGGTGAGCAGTACTTC,CASSLERQGAGEQYF
-,TRBV5-1,-,TRBJ2-1,TGCGCCAGCAGCCCACCGACAGGAACCTACAATGAGCAGTTCTTC,CASSPPTGTYNEQFF
once,TRBV28,-,TRBJ1-6,TGTGCCAGCATCGCGGCCAGTTATAATTCACCCCTCCACTTT,CASIAASYNSPLHF
-,TRBV5-4,TRBD2,TRBJ2-2,TGTGCCAGCAGGGCTGTCGGGGGGGATGTTCGGAACGGGGAGCTGTTTTTT,CASRAVGGDVRNGELFF
once,TRBV30,-,TRBJ2-7,TGTGCCTGGAGTATGAGCGGCATCAAGACCGACCCGGGGAACGAGCAGTACTTC,CAWSMSGIKTDPGNEQYF
-,TRBV6-5,-,TRBJ1-2,TGTGCCAGCAGTTACGTGGGGGGGGCATATGGCTACACCTTC,CASSYVGGAYGYTF
once,TRBV2,-,TRBJ2-7,TGTGCCAGCAGTGAAATGACTGCGCCAAACTTC,CASSEMTAPNF
-,TRBV5-4,-,TRBJ1-2,TGTGCCAGCAGCCCCCCGGCAAATCAGGGATATGGCTACACCTTC,CASSPPANQGYGYTF
-,TRBV7-2,TRBD1,TRBJ1-3,TGTGCCAGCAGCGATGGGACAGGGGCCTCTGGAAACACCATATATTTT,CASSDGTGASGNTIYF
few,TRBV19,TRBD1,TRBJ1-5,TGTGCCAGTAGTATAATTACAGGGGGATCACAGCCCCAGCATTTT,CASSIITGGSQPQHF
-,TRBV2,TRBD1,TRBJ2-7,TGTGCCTCGCGGGACAGGGGTTACGAGCAGTACTTC,CASRDRGYEQYF
-,TRBV13,-,TRBJ2-7,TGTGCCAGCAGCGGTGACAATACAGGGTCAGCCTACGAGCAGTACTTC,CASSGDNTGSAYEQYF
-,TRBV5-4,-,TRBJ2-3,TGTGCCAGCAGTGACACGACCCGCACAGATACGCAGTATTTT,CASSDTTRTDTQYF
-,TRBV24-1,-,TRBJ1-2,TGTGCCACCAGTGATTTTGAGGGCCATGGCTACACCTTC,CATSDFEGHGYTF
-,TRBV7-2,-,TRBJ1-2,TGTGCCAGCAGCTTAGACAGGGACACGTCTAACTATGGCTACACCTTC,CASSLDRDTSNYGYTF
-,TRBV28,TRBD1,TRBJ2-7,TGTGCCAGCAGTCTCCGACAGGGAAAATACGAGCAGTACTTC,CASSLRQGKYEQYF
-,TRBV18,TRBD1,TRBJ2-7,TGTGCCAGCTCACCGACAGGGGGCGACTACGAGCAGTACTTC,CASSPTGGDYEQYF
few,TRBV5-1,TRBD1,TRBJ1-4,TGCGCCAGCAGCCCTGGGACAGTTGCAACTAATGAAAAACTGTTTTTT,CASSPGTVATNEKLFF
-,TRBV10-3,-,TRBJ1-4,TGTGCCATCAGTGGAGACAGGCCCTCGGATGAAAAACTGTTTTTT,CAISGDRPSDEKLFF
once,TRBV2,TRBD1,TRBJ1-1,TGTGCCAGCAGGACAGGGACGACTGAAGCTTTCTTT,CASRTGTTEAFF
-,TRBV11-2,TRBD1,TRBJ2-7,TGTGCCAGCAGCTTCCACCCAGGGGGTAGCGACGAGCAGTACTTC,CASSFHPGGSDEQYF
-,TRBV11-2,-,TRBJ2-5,TGTGCCAGCAGCGGGGGACTGCAAGAGACCCAGTACTTC,CASSGGLQETQYF
-,TRBV18,TRBD1,TRBJ1-2,TGTGCCAGCTCACCGGGACAGGGAGGCTATGGCTACACCTTC,CASSPGQGGYGYTF
-,TRBV19,-,TRBJ1-5,TGTGCCAGTGGGACGGGGGGCAATCAGCCCCAGCATTTT,CASGTGGNQPQHF
-,TRBV7-2,-,TRBJ1-5,TGTGCCAGCAGCGGGACACTTTATCAGCCCCAGCATTTT,CASSGTLYQPQHF
-,TRBV27,-,TRBJ1-1,TGTGCCAGCAGTTTTCGCGGGGGAGGGACTGAAGCTTTCTTT,CASSFRGGGTEAFF
-,TRBV7-9,-,TRBJ1-2,TGTGCCAGCAGCCGCGGACAGACGACGGATAACTATGGCTACACCTTC,CASSRGQTTDNYGYTF
-,TRBV5-1,-,TRBJ1-1,TGCGCCAGCAGCTTGCTGGCTCAGAACACTGAAGCTTTCTTT,CASSLLAQNTEAFF